The 21 T cell receptor beta chains listed next were all sequenced from one sample in a study of blood T cell repertoires in COVID-19. Sequencing used immunoSEQ multiplex PCR; TCRdb keeps in-frame clones, though not all of them. The profile shows approximately 150,000 clones, 80% to 85% of them singletons. Sequencing input: PBMCs or T cells enriched from blood (not recorded which). The receptors were sampled from a man between 65 and 85 years old who had been exposed to COVID-19.

The chain recombines TRBV5-6 with TRBJ2-1; tentatively, D is TRBD1 (6 bases). CDR1 SGHDT and CDR2 YYEEEE come from the germline V gene. Between the trimmed V and J ends, which lost 6 bases and 9 bases, there was a span of 16 bases. The CDR3 runs 13 residues. The CDR3 nucleotides are TGTGCCAGCATAAGGGGGATCGAGGTTGAGCAGTTCTTC. Translation gives CASIRGIEVEQFF. The variable domain in full, with the rest retrieved from reference TRBV5-6 and TRBJ2-1, is DAGVTQSPTHLIKTRGQQVTLRCSPKSGHDTVSWYQQALGQGPQFIFQYYEEEERQRGNFPDRFSGHQFPNYSSELNVNALLLGDSALYLCASIRGIEVEQFFGPGTRLTVL.

The CDR3 loop reads CASSLSGDYGYTF. The CDR3 DNA sequence: TGTGCCAGCAGCTTATCGGGGGATTATGGCTACACCTTC. The rearrangement joins TRBV5-4 to TRBJ1-2, with a possible D match to TRBD1 (5 bases). In germline, CDR1 is SGHNT, CDR2 YYREEE (reference sequence). The ends were cut back, 2 bases at V and 5 bases at J, with 10 bases in the middle. The CDR3 is 13 amino acids.

The chain uses TRBV5-1 and TRBJ1-1; D is perhaps TRBD1 (6 bases). The CDR3 runs to 16 residues. Germline-derived CDR1 and CDR2 are SGHRS and YFSETQ. Trimming removed 0 bases at V and 1 base at J, with 13 bases between. The CDR3 DNA is TGCGCCAGCAGCTTGGGGGCGGGGGCCGAGAACACTGAAGCTTTCTTT. Translating gives CASSLGAGAENTEAFF.

V usage is TRBV6-1 and J usage is TRBJ1-2; no reliable D call. The CDR3 loop spans 16 amino acids. Germline-derived CDR1 and CDR2 are MNHNS and SASEGT. The ends were cut back, 3 bases at V and 4 bases at J, with 18 bases in the middle. The CDR3 loop reads CASSDPVEGPSYGYTF. The CDR3 coding sequence is TGTGCCAGCAGTGACCCAGTTGAGGGCCCTAGCTATGGCTACACCTTC.

The chain is built from TRBV21-1 and TRBJ2-7; the D call in the table, TRBD2, was not verified against the DNA. TRBV21-1 is marked as a pseudogene. This CDR3 spans 23 amino acids. The CDR3 protein is CASSKVVYTFMLCAGRGSYEQYF. For the CDR3, the DNA is TGTGCCAGCAGCAAAGTTGTTTACACATTTATGTTATGTGCGGGTCGGGGTTCCTACGAGCAGTACTTC.

This clone was recorded once. This sequence joins TRBV6-1 and TRBJ2-3; TRBD1 might be the D (5 bases). CDR3 length equals 15 residues. With 3 bases removed from V and 1 base from J, the gap between germline ends came to 11 bases. The V gene's germline CDR1 is MNHNS and CDR2 SASEGT. The CDR3 DNA reads TGTGCCAGCAGTGAGCAGGGTTTTGGCACAGATACGCAGTATTTT. Protein: CASSEQGFGTDTQYF.

The rearrangement uses TRBV24-1 and TRBJ1-5; the match to TRBD1 covers 7 bases. This CDR3 comprises 16 residues. After removal of 9 bases from V and 5 bases from J, the junction contained 15 bases not matched to a gene. CDR1 is KGHDR, CDR2 SFDVKD, per germline. The CDR3 region has the DNA TGTGCCACCGACCATTTGTGGGACAGACAAGATCAGCCCCAGCATTTT. Protein product: CATDHLWDRQDQPQHF.

This clone was seen just once. J is TRBJ1-1 and V is TRBV9, with TRBD1 as a possible D gene (6 bases). The ends were cut back, 0 bases at V and 3 bases at J, with 12 bases in the middle. Germline V gene data show CDR1 as SGDLS and CDR2 as YYNGEE. This CDR3 comprises 15 residues. The CDR3 spells CASSVEMGAYTEAFF. The CDR3 bases are TGTGCCAGCAGCGTAGAGATGGGGGCGTACACTGAAGCTTTCTTT.

This clone was observed a single time. The chain recombines TRBV5-1 with TRBJ2-7, with D possibly matching TRBD1 (5 bases). The V gene lost 2 bases and the J gene lost 2 bases, with 14 bases spanning the gap. CDR3 length equals 15 residues. Germline V gene data show CDR1 as SGHRS and CDR2 as YFSETQ. This chain's CDR3 is CASSLQVSGPYEQYF. The CDR3 DNA reads TGCGCCAGCAGCTTACAGGTTTCAGGCCCCTACGAGCAGTACTTC.

The gene calls are TRBV18 and TRBJ2-1; the D gene is possibly TRBD1 (5 bases). CDR3 length: 16 amino acids. Germline CDR1 KGHSH, CDR2 LQKENI. The V and J ends lost 3 bases and 7 bases respectively, with 19 bases between them. CDR3 region: CASSPLPDTEGNEQFF. The CDR3 nucleotides are TGTGCCAGCTCACCGTTACCGGACACCGAAGGGAATGAGCAGTTCTTC.

This clone was seen only once. This sequence joins TRBV5-1 and TRBJ2-3; D is ambiguous. Germline CDR1 SGHRS, CDR2 YFSETQ. This CDR3 is built from 12 residues. The V gene lost 2 bases and the J gene lost 2 bases, with 3 bases spanning the gap. CDR3 residues: CASSFYTDTQYF. In DNA form, the CDR3 reads TGCGCCAGCAGCTTCTACACAGATACGCAGTATTTT.

This chain links TRBV19 with TRBJ1-4, with D uncertain. Germline-derived CDR1 and CDR2 are LNHDA and SQIVND (reference sequence). The V and J ends lost 4 bases and 2 bases respectively, with 14 bases between them. There are 16 residues in the CDR3. DNA for the CDR3: TGTGCCAGTAGTAGTTGGACTCCGGCCACTAATGAAAAACTGTTTTTT. This translates into CASSSWTPATNEKLFF.

The chain couples TRBV4-1 to TRBJ1-6; possible D gene TRBD1, 5 bases. Trimming pared 6 bases from V and 9 bases from J, leaving 18 bases between. This CDR3 is built from 15 residues. CDR1 is MGHRA, CDR2 YSYEKL, per germline. The CDR3 DNA reads as TGCGCCAGCAGTCGAGCTGGCAGGGAGGCTTCACCCCTCCACTTT. It translates to CASSRAGREASPLHF.

V and J are TRBV18 and TRBJ1-2; D uncertain. V shed 3 bases and J shed 5 bases, with 13 bases lying between them. Germline lookup yields CDR1 KGHSH and CDR2 LQKENI. This CDR3 is built from 14 residues. CDR3 DNA: TGTGCCAGCTCACCGTTTAACAGTCGATATGGCTACACCTTC. Translated: CASSPFNSRYGYTF.

J is TRBJ1-2 and V is TRBV7-2; D may be TRBD1 (5 bases). The CDR3 extends over 14 amino acids. Germline CDR1 is SGHTA and CDR2 is FQGNSA. Trimming removed 3 bases at V and 3 bases at J, with 11 bases between. The CDR3 reads CASSFFQGDYGYTF. The CDR3, as DNA: TGTGCCAGCAGCTTTTTTCAGGGTGACTATGGCTACACCTTC.

The genes are TRBV14 and TRBJ1-2; 9 nucleotides line up with TRBD1. The CDR3 extends over 16 amino acids. Germline assignment: CDR1 SGHDN and CDR2 FVKESK. V dropped 1 base and J dropped 7; count of bases not matched to a gene: 10. CDR3 DNA sequence: TGTGCCAGCAGCCAAGGGGGCCAACAGGGGGCGATTGGCTACACCTTC. It codes for CASSQGGQQGAIGYTF.

This clone was counted once. The rearrangement uses TRBV7-2 and TRBJ1-1; no clear D. The CDR3 is made up of 14 amino acids. The germline V gene encodes CDR1 SGHTA and CDR2 FQGNSA. V dropped 2 bases and J dropped 1 base, with 8 bases sitting between them. In DNA form, the CDR3 reads TGTGCCAGCAGCTTAACGGGAGGGAACACTGAAGCTTTCTTT. Translating it yields CASSLTGGNTEAFF. Complete variable domain (other parts from reference TRBV7-2 and TRBJ1-1): GAGVSQSPSNKVTEKGKDVELRCDPISGHTALYWYRQSLGQGLEFLIYFQGNSAPDKSGLPSDRFSAERTGGSVSTLTIQRTQQEDSAVYLCASSLTGGNTEAFFGQGTRLTVV.

The rearrangement uses TRBV7-9 and TRBJ1-1; D is uncertain. V shed 3 bases and J shed 8 bases, with 7 bases lying between them. CDR1 and CDR2 from the germline V gene are SEHNR and FQNEAQ (reference sequence). CDR3 length: 11 amino acids. DNA for the CDR3: TGTGCCAGCAGCTTGAGACAAGAAGCTTTCTTT. It specifies CASSLRQEAFF.

The CDR3, as DNA: TGCGCCAGCAGCTTATCTCAGGGACAGGGAGGAGAGACCCAGTACTTC. It yields the protein CASSLSQGQGGETQYF. This chain links TRBV5-1 with TRBJ2-5, with TRBD1 identical over 9 bases. The CDR3 runs 16 residues. Trimming at V came to 2 bases and at J to 4 bases, leaving 9 bases not matched to a gene. The germline V gene encodes CDR1 SGHRS and CDR2 YFSETQ.

The V gene is TRBV5-4, the J gene TRBJ2-3; maybe TRBD1 (6 bases). The CDR3 extends over 14 amino acids. The V gene lost 4 bases and the J gene lost 1 base, with 10 bases spanning the gap. CDR1 is SGHNT, CDR2 YYREEE, per germline (reference sequence). CDR3 region: CASSPRQGTDTQYF. As DNA, the CDR3 is TGTGCCAGCAGCCCCAGACAGGGCACAGATACGCAGTATTTT. Complete variable domain (other parts from reference TRBV5-4 and TRBJ2-3): ETGVTQSPTHLIKTRGQQVTLRCSSQSGHNTVSWYQQALGQGPQFIFQYYREEENGRGNFPPRFSGLQFPNYSSELNVNALELDDSALYLCASSPRQGTDTQYFGPGTRLTVL.

The J gene is TRBJ2-5, the V gene TRBV3-1 (or the pseudogene TRBV3-2); D might be TRBD2 (6 bases). This CDR3 contains 14 residues. V lost 8 bases, J lost 4 bases, and 17 bases lay in between. Germline V gene lookup returns CDR1 LGHDT and CDR2 YNNKEL (reference sequence). The CDR3 loop is CASGLSGTSETQYF. CDR3 in DNA: TGTGCCAGCGGACTATCCGGGACCTCAGAGACCCAGTACTTC.